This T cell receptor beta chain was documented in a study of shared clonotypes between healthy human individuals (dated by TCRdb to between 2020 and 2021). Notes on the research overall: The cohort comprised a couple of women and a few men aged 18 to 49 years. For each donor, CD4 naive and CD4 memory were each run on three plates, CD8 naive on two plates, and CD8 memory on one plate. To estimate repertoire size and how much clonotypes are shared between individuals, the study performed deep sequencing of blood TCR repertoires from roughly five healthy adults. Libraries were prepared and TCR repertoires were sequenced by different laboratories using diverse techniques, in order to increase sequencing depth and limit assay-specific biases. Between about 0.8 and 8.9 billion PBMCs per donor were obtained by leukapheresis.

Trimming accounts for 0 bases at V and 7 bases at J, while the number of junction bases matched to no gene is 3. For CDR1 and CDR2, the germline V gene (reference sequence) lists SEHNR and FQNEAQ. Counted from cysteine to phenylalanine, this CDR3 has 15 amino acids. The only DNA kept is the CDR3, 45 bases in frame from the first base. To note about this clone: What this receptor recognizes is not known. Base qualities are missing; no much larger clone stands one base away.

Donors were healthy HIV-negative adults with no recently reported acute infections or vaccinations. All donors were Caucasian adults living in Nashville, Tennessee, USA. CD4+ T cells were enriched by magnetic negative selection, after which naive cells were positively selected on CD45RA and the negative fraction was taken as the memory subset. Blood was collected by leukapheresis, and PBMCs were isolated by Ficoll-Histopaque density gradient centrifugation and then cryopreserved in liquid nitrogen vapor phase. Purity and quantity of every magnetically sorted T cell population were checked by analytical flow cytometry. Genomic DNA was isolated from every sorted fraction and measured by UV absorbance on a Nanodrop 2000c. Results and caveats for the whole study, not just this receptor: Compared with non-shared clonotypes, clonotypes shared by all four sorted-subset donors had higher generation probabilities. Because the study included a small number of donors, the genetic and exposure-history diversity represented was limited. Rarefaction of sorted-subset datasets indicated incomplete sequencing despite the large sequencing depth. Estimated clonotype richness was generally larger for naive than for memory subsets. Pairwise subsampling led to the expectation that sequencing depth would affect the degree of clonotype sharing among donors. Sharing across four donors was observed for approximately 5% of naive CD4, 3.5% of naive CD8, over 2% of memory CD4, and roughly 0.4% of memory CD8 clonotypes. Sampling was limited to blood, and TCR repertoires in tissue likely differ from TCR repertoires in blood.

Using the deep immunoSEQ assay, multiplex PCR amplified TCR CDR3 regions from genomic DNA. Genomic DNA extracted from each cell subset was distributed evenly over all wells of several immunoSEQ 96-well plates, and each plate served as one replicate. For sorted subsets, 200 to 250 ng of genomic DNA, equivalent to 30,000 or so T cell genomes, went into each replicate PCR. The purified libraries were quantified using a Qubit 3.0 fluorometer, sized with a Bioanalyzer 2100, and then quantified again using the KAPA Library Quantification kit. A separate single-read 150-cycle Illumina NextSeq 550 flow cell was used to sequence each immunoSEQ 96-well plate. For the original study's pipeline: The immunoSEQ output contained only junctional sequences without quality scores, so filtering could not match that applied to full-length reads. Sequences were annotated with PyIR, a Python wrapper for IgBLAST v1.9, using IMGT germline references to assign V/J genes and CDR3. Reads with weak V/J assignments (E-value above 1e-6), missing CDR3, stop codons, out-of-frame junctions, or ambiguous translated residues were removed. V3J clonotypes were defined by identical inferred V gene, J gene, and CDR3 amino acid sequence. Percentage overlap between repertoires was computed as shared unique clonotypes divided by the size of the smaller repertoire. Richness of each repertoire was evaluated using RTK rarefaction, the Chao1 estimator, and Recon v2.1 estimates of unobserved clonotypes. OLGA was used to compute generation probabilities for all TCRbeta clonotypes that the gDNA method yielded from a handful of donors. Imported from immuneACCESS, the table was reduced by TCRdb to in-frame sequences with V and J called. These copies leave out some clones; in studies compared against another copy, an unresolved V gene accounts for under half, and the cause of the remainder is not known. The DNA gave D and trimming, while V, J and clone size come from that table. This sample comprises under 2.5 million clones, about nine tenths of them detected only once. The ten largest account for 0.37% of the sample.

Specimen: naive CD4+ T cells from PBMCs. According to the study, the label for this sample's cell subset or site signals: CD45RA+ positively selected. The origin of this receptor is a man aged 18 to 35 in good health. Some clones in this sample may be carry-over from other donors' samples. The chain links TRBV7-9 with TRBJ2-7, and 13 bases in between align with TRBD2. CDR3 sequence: CASSLAGLAGEEQYF. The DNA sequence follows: TGTGCCAGCAGCTTAGCTGGACTAGCGGGAGAGGAGCAGTACTTC.